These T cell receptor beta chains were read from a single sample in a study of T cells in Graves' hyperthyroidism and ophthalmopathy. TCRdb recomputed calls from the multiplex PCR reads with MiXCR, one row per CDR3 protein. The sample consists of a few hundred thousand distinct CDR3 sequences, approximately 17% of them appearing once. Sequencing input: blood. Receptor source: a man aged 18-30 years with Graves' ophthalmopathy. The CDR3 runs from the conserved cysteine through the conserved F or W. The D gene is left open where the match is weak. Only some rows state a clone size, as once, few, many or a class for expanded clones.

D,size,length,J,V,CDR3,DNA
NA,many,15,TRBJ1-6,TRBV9,CASSVGREGNSPLHF,TGTGCCAGCAGCGTAGGCAGGGAGGGAAATTCACCCCTCCACTTT
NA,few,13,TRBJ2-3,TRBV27,CASSLGGRNTQYF,TGTGCCAGCAGTTTAGGGGGGCGGAATACGCAGTATTTT
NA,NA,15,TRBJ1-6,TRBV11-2,CASSLAGVPGSPLHF,TGTGCCAGCAGCTTAGCGGGGGTACCTGGCTCACCCCTCCACTTT
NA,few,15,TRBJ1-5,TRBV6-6,CASSYSGETNQPQHF,TGTGCCAGCAGTTACTCGGGGGAAACTAATCAGCCCCAGCATTTT
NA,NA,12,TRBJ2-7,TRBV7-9,CASSPGTYEQHF,TGCGCCAGCAGCCCAGGGACCTACGAGCAGCACTTC
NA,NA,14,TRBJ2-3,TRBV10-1,CASSPGTRQDTQYF,TGCGCCAGCAGCCCCGGGACCAGGCAAGATACGCAGTATTTT
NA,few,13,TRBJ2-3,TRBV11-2,CASSVVEASTQYF,TGTGCCAGCAGCGTAGTTGAGGCCTCTACGCAGTATTTT
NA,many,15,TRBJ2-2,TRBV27,CASSSRGAGTGELFF,TGTGCCAGCAGTAGTAGAGGGGCGGGAACCGGGGAGCTGTTTTTT
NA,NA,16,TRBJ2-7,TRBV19,CASSIDQRRSSYEQYF,TGTGCCAGTAGTATAGATCAGAGGAGGAGCTCCTACGAGCAGTACTTC
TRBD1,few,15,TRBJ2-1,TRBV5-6,CASSSPGQGGVEQFF,TGTGCCAGCAGCTCACCGGGACAGGGGGGGGTTGAGCAGTTCTTC
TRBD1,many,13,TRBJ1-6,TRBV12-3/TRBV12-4,CASSFDRDSPLHF,TGTGCCAGCAGTTTTGACAGGGACTCACCCCTCCACTTT
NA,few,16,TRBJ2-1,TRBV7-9,CASSRLRDTPSDEQFF,TGTGCCAGCAGTCGCCTTAGGGACACACCGAGCGATGAGCAGTTCTTC
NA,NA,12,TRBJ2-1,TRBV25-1,CASSAVRHEQFF,TGTGCCAGCAGTGCAGTGAGGCATGAGCAGTTCTTC
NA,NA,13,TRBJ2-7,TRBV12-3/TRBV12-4,CASSPLGDGGQYF,TGTGCCAGCAGTCCCCTCGGGGATGGCGGGCAGTACTTC
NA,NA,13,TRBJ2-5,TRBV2,CASSELRQETQYF,TGTGCCAGCAGTGAACTCAGACAAGAGACCCAGTACTTC
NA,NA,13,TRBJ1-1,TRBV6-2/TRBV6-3,CASSPVPDTEAFF,TGTGCCAGCTCCCCGGTCCCGGACACTGAAGCTTTCTTT
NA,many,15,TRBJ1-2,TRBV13,CASSPSPGQNYGYTF,TGTGCCAGCAGCCCATCCCCCGGACAGAACTATGGCTACACCTTC
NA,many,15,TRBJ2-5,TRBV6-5,CASSYVRGGQETQYF,TGTGCCAGCAGTTACGTTAGGGGGGGACAAGAGACCCAGTACTTC
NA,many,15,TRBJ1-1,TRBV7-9,CASSLVSGVGTEAFF,TGTGCCAGCAGCTTAGTAAGTGGGGTAGGAACTGAAGCTTTCTTT
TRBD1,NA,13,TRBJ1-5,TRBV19,CASSKTGDQPQHF,TGTGCCAGTAGTAAGACAGGGGATCAGCCCCAGCATTTT
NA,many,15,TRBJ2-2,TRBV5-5,CASSLGDTFTGELFF,TGTGCCAGCAGCTTGGGGGACACCTTCACCGGGGAGCTGTTTTTT
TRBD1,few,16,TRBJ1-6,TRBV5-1,CASSREGDSRNSPLHF,TGCGCCAGCAGCCGGGAGGGGGACAGTCGAAATTCACCCCTCCACTTT
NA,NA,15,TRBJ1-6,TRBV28,CASSLTRVDNSPLHF,TGTGCCAGCAGTCTTACCAGGGTGGATAATTCACCCCTCCACTTT
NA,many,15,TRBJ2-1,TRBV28,CASRGWGSNYNEQFF,TGTGCCAGCAGGGGATGGGGGTCAAACTACAATGAGCAGTTCTTC
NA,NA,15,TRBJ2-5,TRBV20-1,CSAVRVPTLQETQYF,TGCAGTGCTGTCAGGGTCCCCACTCTCCAAGAGACCCAGTACTTC
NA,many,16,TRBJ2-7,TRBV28,CASSPQGPILSYEQYF,TGTGCCAGCAGCCCCCAAGGCCCTATCCTCTCCTACGAGCAGTACTTC
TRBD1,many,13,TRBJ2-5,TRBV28,CASHGTGRETQYF,TGTGCCAGCCACGGGACAGGGAGAGAGACCCAGTACTTC
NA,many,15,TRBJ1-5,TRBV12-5,CASGSDRYSNQPQHF,TGTGCTAGTGGTTCGGACCGATATAGCAATCAGCCCCAGCATTTT
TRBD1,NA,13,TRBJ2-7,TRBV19,CASSIPTGNEQYF,TGTGCCAGTAGTATCCCGACAGGGAACGAGCAGTACTTC
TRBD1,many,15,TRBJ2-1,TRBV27,CASGRQGISYNEQFF,TGTGCCAGCGGACGACAGGGAATCTCCTACAATGAGCAGTTCTTC
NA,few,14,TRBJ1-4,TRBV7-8,CASSSGMTNEKLFF,TGTGCCAGCAGCTCAGGGATGACTAATGAAAAACTGTTTTTT
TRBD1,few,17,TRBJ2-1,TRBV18,CASSPPRDRGRYNEQFF,TGTGCCAGCTCACCACCCCGGGACAGGGGAAGGTACAATGAGCAGTTCTTC
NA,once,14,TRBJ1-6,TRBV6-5,CASSYGRGNSPLHF,TGTGCCAGCAGTTACGGGCGGGGCAACTCACCCCTCCACTTT
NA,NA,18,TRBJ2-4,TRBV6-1,CASSEAKRTGPKGNIQYF,TGTGCCAGCAGTGAAGCTAAACGTACAGGGCCAAAGGGGAACATTCAGTACTTC
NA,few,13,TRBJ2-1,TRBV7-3,CASSPRRGSEQFF,TGTGCCAGCAGCCCGCGCCGGGGGAGTGAGCAGTTCTTC
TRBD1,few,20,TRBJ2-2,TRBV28,CASRPLPQKGASLITGELFF,TGTGCCAGCAGACCTCTCCCCCAGAAGGGGGCGTCTTTGATAACCGGGGAGCTGTTTTTT
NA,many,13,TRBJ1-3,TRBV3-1,CASSQSRGNTIYF,TGTGCCAGCAGCCAATCCCGAGGAAACACCATATATTTT
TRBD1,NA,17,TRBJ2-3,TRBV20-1,CSARDPLRDRGQDTQYF,TGCAGTGCTAGAGATCCGCTCCGGGACAGGGGGCAAGATACGCAGTATTTT
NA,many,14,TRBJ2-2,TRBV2,CASEASINTGELFF,TGTGCCAGCGAGGCTAGCATCAACACCGGGGAGCTGTTTTTT
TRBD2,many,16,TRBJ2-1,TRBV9,CASSVGGGGAYNEQFF,TGTGCCAGCAGCGTGGGAGGCGGGGGGGCTTACAATGAGCAGTTCTTC
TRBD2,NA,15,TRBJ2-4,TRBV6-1,CASMGSGGGENIQYF,TGTGCCAGCATGGGCTCCGGGGGGGGCGAAAACATTCAGTACTTC
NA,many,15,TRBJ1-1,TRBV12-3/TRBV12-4,CASSQDRYMNTEAFF,TGTGCCAGCAGCCAGGACCGCTACATGAACACTGAAGCTTTCTTT
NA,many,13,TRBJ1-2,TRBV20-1,CSARRQDDYGYTF,TGCAGTGCTAGACGACAGGACGACTATGGCTACACCTTC
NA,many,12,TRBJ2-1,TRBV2,CASSATGREQFF,TGTGCCAGCAGTGCTACAGGGCGTGAGCAGTTCTTC
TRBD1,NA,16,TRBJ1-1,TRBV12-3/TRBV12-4,CASSRPRTGANTEAFF,TGTGCCAGCAGTCGCCCCAGGACAGGGGCGAACACTGAAGCTTTCTTT
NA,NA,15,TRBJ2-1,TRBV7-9,CASSSSGPPYNEQFF,TGTGCCAGCAGCAGCTCCGGGCCCCCTTACAATGAGCAGTTCTTC